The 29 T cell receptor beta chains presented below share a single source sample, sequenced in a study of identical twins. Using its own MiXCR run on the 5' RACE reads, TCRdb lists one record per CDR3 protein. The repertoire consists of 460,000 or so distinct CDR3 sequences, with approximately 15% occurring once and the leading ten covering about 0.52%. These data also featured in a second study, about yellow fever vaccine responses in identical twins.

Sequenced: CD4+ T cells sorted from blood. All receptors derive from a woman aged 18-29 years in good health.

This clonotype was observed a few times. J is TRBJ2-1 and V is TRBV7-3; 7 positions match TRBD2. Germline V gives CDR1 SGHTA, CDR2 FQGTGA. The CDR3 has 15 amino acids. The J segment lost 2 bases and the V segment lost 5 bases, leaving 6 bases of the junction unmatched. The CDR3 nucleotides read TGTGCCAGCAGCCTCGCGGGGGTCGCCTACAATGAGCAGTTCTTC. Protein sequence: CASSLAGVAYNEQFF.

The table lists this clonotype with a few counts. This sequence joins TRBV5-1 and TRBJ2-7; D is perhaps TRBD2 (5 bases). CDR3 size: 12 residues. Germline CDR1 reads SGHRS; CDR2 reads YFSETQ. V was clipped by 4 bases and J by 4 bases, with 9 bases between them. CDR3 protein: CASSTGLYEQYF. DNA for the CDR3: TGCGCCAGCAGCACCGGACTTTACGAGCAGTACTTC.

The CDR3 region has the DNA TGTGCCAGCAGCTTGCTCGTGGGCTCCTACAATGAGCAGTTCTTC. Translated, it gives CASSLLVGSYNEQFF. The chain uses TRBV5-5 and TRBJ2-1; D unresolved. CDR1 and CDR2 (germline): SGHKS, YYEKEE (reference sequence). V lost 1 base to trimming and J lost 0 bases, with 8 bases between them. CDR3 length: 15 residues.

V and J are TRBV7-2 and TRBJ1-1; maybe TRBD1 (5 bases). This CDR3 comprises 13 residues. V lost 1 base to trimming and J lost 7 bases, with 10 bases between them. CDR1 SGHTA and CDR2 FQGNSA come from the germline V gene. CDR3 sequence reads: CASSLVIQGEAFF. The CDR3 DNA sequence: TGTGCCAGCAGCTTAGTAATCCAGGGTGAAGCTTTCTTT.

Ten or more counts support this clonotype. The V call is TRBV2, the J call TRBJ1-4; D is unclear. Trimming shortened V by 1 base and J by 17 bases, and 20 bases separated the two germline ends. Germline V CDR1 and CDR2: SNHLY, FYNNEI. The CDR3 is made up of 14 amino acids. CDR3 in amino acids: CASSEVARNAKCFF. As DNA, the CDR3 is TGTGCCAGCAGTGAAGTTGCACGGAACGCGAAATGTTTTTTT.

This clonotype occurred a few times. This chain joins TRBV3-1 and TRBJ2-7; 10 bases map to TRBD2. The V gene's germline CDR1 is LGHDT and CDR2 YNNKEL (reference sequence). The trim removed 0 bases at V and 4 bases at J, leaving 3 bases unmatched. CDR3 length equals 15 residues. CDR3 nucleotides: TGTGCCAGCAGCCAAGAAGCGGGGGGGCCGTACGAGCAGTACTTC. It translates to CASSQEAGGPYEQYF.

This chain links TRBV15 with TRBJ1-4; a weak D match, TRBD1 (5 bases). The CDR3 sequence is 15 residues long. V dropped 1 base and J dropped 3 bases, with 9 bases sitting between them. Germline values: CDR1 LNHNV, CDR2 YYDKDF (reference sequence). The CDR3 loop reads CATSRVGASNEKLFF. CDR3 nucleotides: TGTGCCACCAGCAGAGTCGGGGCGTCTAATGAAAAACTGTTTTTT.

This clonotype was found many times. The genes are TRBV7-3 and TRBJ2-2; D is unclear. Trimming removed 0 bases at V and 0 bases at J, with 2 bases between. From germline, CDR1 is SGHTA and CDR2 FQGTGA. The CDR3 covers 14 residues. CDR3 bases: TGTGCCAGCAGCTTAACCCCGAACACCGGGGAGCTGTTTTTT. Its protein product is CASSLTPNTGELFF. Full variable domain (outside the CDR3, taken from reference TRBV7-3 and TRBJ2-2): GAGVSQTPSNKVTEKGKYVELRCDPISGHTALYWYRQSLGQGPEFLIYFQGTGAADDSGLPNDRFFAVRPEGSVSTLKIQRTERGDSAVYLCASSLTPNTGELFFGEGSRLTVL.

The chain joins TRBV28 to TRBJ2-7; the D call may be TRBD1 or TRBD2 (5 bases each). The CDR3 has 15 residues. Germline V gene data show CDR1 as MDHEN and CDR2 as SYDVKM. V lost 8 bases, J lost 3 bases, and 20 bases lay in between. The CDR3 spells CASRQGTPTHYEQYF. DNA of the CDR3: TGTGCCAGCCGACAAGGGACGCCAACTCACTACGAGCAGTACTTC.

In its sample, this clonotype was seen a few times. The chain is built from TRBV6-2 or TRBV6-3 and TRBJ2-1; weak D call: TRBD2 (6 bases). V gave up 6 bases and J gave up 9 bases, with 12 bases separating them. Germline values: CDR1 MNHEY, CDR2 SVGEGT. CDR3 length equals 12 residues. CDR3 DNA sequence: TGTGCCAGCAGGGCTAGCGTGGGTGAGCAGTTCTTC. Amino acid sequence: CASRASVGEQFF.

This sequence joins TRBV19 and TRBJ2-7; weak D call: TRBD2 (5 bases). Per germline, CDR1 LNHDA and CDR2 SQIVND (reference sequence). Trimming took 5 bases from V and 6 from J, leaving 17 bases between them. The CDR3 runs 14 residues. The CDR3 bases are TGTGCCAGTAGTTCCCCTACGGGCGGGTCCGAGCAGTACTTC. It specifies CASSSPTGGSEQYF.

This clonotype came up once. CDR3 sequence: CASSEAGTVRYEQYF. Written as DNA, the CDR3 is TGTGCCAGCAGTGAAGCGGGGACAGTAAGATACGAGCAGTACTTC. The chain is built from TRBV6-1 and TRBJ2-7; TRBD1 agrees at 7 bases. Germline lookup yields CDR1 MNHNS and CDR2 SASEGT. Germline trimming cut 0 bases from V and 4 bases from J; bases unmatched to any gene: 6. The CDR3 is 15 residues long.

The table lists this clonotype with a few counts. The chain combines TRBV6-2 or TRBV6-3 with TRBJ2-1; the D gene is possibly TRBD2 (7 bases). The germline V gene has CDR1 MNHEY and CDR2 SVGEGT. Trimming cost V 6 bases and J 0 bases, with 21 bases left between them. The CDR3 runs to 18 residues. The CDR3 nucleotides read TGTGCCAGCAGCCACGGACAGAGCGGGAAGAGCTCCTACAATGAGCAGTTCTTC. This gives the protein CASSHGQSGKSSYNEQFF.

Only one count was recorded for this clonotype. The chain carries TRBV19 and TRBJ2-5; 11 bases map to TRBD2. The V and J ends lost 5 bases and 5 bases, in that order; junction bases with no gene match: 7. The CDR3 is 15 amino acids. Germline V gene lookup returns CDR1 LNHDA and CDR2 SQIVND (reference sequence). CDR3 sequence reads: CASSVGTSGEETQYF. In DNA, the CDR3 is TGTGCCAGTAGTGTTGGGACTAGCGGAGAGGAGACCCAGTACTTC.

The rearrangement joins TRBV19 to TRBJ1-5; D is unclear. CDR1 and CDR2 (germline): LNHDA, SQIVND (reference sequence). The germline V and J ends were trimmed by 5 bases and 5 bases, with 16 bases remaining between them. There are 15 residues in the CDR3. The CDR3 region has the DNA TGTGCCAGTAGTGTCCGGGAGCCCTGGGATCAGCCCCAGCATTTT. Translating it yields CASSVREPWDQPQHF.

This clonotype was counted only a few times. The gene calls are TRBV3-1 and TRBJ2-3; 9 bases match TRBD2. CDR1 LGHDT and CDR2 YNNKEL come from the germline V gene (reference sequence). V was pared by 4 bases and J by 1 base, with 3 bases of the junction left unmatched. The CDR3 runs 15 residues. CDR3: CASSRRTSGTDTQYF. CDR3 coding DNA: TGTGCCAGCAGCCGCCGGACTAGCGGCACAGATACGCAGTATTTT.

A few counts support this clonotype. The CDR3 sequence: CASSQGSLSTETQYF. The DNA of the CDR3 is TGTGCCAGCAGCCAGGGGAGTCTATCGACAGAGACCCAGTACTTC. The chain joins TRBV6-1 to TRBJ2-5; D possibly corresponds to TRBD1 (6 bases). Germline V CDR1 and CDR2: MNHNS, SASEGT. V lost 6 bases, J lost 4 bases, and 18 bases lay in between. The CDR3 consists of 15 residues.

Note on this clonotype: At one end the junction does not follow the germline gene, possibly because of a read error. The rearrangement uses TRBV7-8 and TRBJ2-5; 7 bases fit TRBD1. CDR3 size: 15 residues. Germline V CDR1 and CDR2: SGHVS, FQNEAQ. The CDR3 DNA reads TGTGCCAGCAGCTTAATGGACAGGTCGCGAGAGACTCAGTACTTC. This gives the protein CASSLMDRSRETQYF.

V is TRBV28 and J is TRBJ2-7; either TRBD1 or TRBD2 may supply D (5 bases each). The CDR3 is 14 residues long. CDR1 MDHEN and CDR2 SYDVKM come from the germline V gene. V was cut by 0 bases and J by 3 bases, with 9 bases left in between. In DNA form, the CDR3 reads TGTGCCAGCAGTTTATGGGGACGGAACTACGAGCAGTACTTC. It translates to CASSLWGRNYEQYF.

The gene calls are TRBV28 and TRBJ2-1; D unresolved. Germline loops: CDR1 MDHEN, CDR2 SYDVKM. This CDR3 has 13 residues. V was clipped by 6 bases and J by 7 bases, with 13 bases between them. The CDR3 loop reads CASRPRNQNEQFF. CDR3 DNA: TGTGCCAGCAGACCCCGGAACCAAAATGAGCAGTTCTTC.

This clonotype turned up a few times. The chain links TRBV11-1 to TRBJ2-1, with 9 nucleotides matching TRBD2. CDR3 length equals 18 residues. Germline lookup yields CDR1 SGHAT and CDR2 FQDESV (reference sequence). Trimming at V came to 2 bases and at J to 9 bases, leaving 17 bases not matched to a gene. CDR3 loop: CASSLWGVAGVGGGEQFF. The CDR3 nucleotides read TGTGCCAGCAGCTTATGGGGGGTAGCGGGAGTCGGAGGGGGTGAGCAGTTCTTC.

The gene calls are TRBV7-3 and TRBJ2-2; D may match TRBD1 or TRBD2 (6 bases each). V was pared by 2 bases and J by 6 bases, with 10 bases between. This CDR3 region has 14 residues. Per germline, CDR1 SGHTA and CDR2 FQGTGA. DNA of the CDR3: TGTGCCAGCAGCTTACTCGGGGGCTCCGGGGAGCTGTTTTTT. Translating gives CASSLLGGSGELFF. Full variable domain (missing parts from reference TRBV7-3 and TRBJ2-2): GAGVSQTPSNKVTEKGKYVELRCDPISGHTALYWYRQSLGQGPEFLIYFQGTGAADDSGLPNDRFFAVRPEGSVSTLKIQRTERGDSAVYLCASSLLGGSGELFFGEGSRLTVL.

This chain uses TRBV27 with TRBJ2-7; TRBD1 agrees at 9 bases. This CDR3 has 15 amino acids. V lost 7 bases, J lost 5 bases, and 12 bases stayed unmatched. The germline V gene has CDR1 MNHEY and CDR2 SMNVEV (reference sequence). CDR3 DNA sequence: TGTGCCAGCAAAGACCTGGGACAGGGAGACCACGAGCAGTACTTC. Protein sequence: CASKDLGQGDHEQYF.

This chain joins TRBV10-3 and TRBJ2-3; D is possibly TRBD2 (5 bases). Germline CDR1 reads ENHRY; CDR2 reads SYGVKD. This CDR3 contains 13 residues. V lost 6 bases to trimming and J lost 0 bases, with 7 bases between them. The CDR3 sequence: CAISGISTDTQYF. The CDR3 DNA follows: TGTGCCATCAGCGGGATCAGCACAGATACGCAGTATTTT.

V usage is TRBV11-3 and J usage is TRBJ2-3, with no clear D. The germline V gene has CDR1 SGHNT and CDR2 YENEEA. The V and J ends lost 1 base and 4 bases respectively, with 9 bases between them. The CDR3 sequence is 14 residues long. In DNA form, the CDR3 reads TGTGCCAGCAGCTTAGGAGAAGGGCCAGATACGCAGTATTTT. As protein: CASSLGEGPDTQYF.

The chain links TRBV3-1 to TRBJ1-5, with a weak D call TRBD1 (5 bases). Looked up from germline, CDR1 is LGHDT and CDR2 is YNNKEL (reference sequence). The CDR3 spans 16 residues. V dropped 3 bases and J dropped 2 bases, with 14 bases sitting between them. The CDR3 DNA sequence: TGTGCCAGCAGCCATTCATCTCGGGGCGGCAATCAGCCCCAGCATTTT. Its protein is CASSHSSRGGNQPQHF.

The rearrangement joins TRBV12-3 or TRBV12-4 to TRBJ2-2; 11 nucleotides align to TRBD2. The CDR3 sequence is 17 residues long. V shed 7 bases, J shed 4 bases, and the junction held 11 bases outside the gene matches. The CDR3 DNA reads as TGTGCCAGCACTTCCGCTAGCGGGGGGTATGGCACCGGGGAGCTGTTTTTT. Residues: CASTSASGGYGTGELFF.

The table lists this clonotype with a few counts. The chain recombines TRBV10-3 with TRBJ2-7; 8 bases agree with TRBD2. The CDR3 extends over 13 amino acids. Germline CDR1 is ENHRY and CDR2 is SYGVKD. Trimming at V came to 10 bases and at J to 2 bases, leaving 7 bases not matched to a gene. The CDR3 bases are TGTGCCACAGATAGCGGGACCGCCTACGAGCAGTACTTC. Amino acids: CATDSGTAYEQYF.

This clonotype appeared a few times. CDR3 in DNA: TGTGCCAGCAGACTAGCGGGGGGCAGAGACGAGCAGTACTTC. This sequence encodes CASRLAGGRDEQYF. This chain links TRBV6-2 or TRBV6-3 with TRBJ2-7, with 12 bases that match TRBD2. Per the germline V gene, CDR1 is MNHEY and CDR2 is SVGEGT. Trimming removed 6 bases from V and 5 bases from J; junction bases left unmatched: 5. The CDR3 has 14 residues.